This T cell receptor beta chain stems from a study of blood T cell repertoires in COVID-19. Study summary: COVID-19 samples, acute and convalescent, were from the United States, Italy and Spain. PBMCs, B-cell-depleted T cells, or T cells provided the cDNA or gDNA that made up the material.

Original data processing: For nucleated cells, counts were estimated from reference gene primer amplification. The method was immunoSEQ multiplex PCR; TCRdb's version includes in-frame clones alone and lacks a portion of them. The D gene and trimming were derived from the DNA, and the V and J assignments and clone size from that table. This sample yields around 140,000 clones, of which just under 80% are seen a single time; less than 2% belongs to the top ten. Germline assignment: CDR1 LGHNT and CDR2 FRNRAP. V lost 6 bases and J lost 0; bases outside the gene matches: 5. The CDR3 spans 17 residues. This rearrangement joins TRBV12-5 to TRBJ2-6; 10 bases fit TRBD1. The TCR comes from a woman aged 55-69 years with acute or convalescent COVID-19. The sample taken for sequencing was peripheral blood. The CDR3 loop reads CASGGTGVFSGANVLTF. CDR3 DNA sequence: TGTGCTAGTGGGGGGACAGGGGTATTCTCTGGGGCCAACGTCCTGACTTTC.